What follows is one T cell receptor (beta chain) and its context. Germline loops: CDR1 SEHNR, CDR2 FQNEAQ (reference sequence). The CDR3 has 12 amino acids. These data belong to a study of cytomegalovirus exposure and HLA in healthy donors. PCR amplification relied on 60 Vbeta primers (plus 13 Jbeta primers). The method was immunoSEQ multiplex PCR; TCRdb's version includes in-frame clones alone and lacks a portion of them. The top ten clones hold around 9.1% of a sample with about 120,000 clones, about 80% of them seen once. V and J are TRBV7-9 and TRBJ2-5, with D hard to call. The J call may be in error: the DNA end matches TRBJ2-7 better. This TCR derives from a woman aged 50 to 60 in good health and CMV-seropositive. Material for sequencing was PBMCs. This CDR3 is CASSLGRYEQYF. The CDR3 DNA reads TGTGCCAGCAGCTTAGGAAGATACGAGCAGTACTTC.